This T cell receptor (beta chain) was profiled in a study of shared clonotypes between healthy human individuals. Germline CDR1 reads SNHLY; CDR2 reads FYNNEI. With 1 base removed from V and 8 bases from J, the gap between germline ends came to 17 bases. The CDR3 sequence is 15 residues long. As originally analysed: Filtering differed for immunoSEQ, which gave only junction sequences without quality scores. Clones were sequenced by immunoSEQ multiplex PCR, and TCRdb holds only the in-frame ones, with some missing. V and J calls plus clone size are reproduced from that table; the DNA served to infer D and trimming. The sample includes about 490,000 clones, less than 80% seen only once; the top ten take under 15%.

The specimen was PBMCs. This TCR was recovered from a middle-aged woman in good health. Some clones in this sample may be carry-over from other donors' samples. The chain carries TRBV2 and TRBJ1-2, with D unresolved. The CDR3 reads CASSEDRGFARGYTF. The CDR3 DNA is TGTGCCAGCAGTGAAGACCGAGGTTTTGCCCGCGGCTACACCTTC. The whole variable domain, remainder taken from reference TRBV2 and TRBJ1-2, is EPEVTQTPSHQVTQMGQEVILRCVPISNHLYFYWYRQILGQKVEFLVSFYNNEISEKSEIFDDQFSVERPDGSNFTLKIRSTKLEDSAMYFCASSEDRGFARGYTFGSGTRLTVV.